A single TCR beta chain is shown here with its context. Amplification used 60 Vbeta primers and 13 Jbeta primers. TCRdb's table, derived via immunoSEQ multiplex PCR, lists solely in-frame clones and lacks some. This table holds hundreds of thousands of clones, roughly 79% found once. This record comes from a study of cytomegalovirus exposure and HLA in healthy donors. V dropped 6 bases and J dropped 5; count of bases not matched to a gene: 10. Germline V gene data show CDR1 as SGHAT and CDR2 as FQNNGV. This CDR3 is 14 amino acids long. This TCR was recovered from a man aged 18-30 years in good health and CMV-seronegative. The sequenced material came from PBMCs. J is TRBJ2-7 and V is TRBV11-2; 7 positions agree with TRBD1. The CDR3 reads CASRYGTVFNEQYF. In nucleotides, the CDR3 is TGTGCCAGCAGATACGGGACAGTGTTCAACGAGCAGTACTTC.